Each of the 14 T cell receptor beta chains below was sequenced from the same sample in a study of post-analysis software for immune sequencing data. Study-wide results and limits: Roughly five TRBV segments were significantly more frequent in patients than in controls. TRBV5-6, TRBV5-1 and TRBV20-1 were among these segments.

No cognate antigen is known for these TCRs. cDNA libraries of TCR beta carried unique molecular identifiers. TCRdb recomputed calls from the PCR reads with MiXCR, one row per CDR3 protein. The sample lists 600,000 to 700,000 distinct CDR3 sequences; approximately 59% were seen once. The source material was blood. Receptors originate from a girl aged 2-10 years with multiple sclerosis.

This clonotype has ten or more counts. Germline is not matched at one junction end, which may reflect a read error. V is TRBV5-1 and J is TRBJ2-5; the match to TRBD2 covers 8 bases. The CDR3 sequence is 13 residues long. In germline, CDR1 is SGHRS, CDR2 YFSETQ. CDR3 sequence reads: CASSSGLEETQYF. CDR3 bases: TGTGCCAGCAGTTCGGGACTAGAAGAGACCCAGTACTTC.

CDR3 nucleotides: TGTGCCAGCAGCCCAGCAACGGCGAACACCGGGGAGCTGTTTTTT. Its protein product is CASSPATANTGELFF. The chain recombines TRBV13 with TRBJ2-2; D gene ambiguous. Germline V gene sequence: CDR1 PRHDT, CDR2 FYEKMQ (reference sequence). The CDR3 totals 15 residues. The V gene lost 5 bases and the J gene lost 0 bases, with 10 bases spanning the gap.

The chain links TRBV7-3 to TRBJ2-1, with D possibly being TRBD1 or TRBD2 (5 bases each). CDR1 and CDR2 (germline): SGHTA, FQGTGA. CDR3 size: 12 residues. Trimming cost V 5 bases and J 9 bases, with 11 bases left between them. CDR3 amino acids: CASSVRGSEQFF. As DNA, the CDR3 is TGTGCCAGCAGCGTGAGGGGTTCTGAGCAGTTCTTC. The entire variable domain, with the rest obtained from reference TRBV7-3 and TRBJ2-1, is as follows: GAGVSQTPSNKVTEKGKYVELRCDPISGHTALYWYRQSLGQGPEFLIYFQGTGAADDSGLPNDRFFAVRPEGSVSTLKIQRTERGDSAVYLCASSVRGSEQFFGPGTRLTVL.

This clonotype was seen a few times. The chain combines TRBV12-3 or TRBV12-4 with TRBJ2-5; TRBD2 might be the D (5 bases). V lost 5 bases to trimming and J lost 6 bases, with 10 bases between them. This CDR3 is 12 amino acids long. CDR3 coding DNA: TGTGCCAGCAGTCCCCCCGGGAAGACCCAGTACTTC. Its translation is CASSPPGKTQYF.

This clonotype was found a few times. The gene calls are TRBV5-1 and TRBJ1-1, with 7 bases that match TRBD1. Per the germline V gene, CDR1 is SGHRS and CDR2 is YFSETQ. J lost 5 bases, V lost 4 bases, and 8 bases had no gene match. The CDR3 sequence is 14 residues long. The DNA for the CDR3 is TGCGCCAGCAGCCTCCAGGGGGACCGAACTGAAGCTTTCTTT. Encoded protein: CASSLQGDRTEAFF. Drawing the rest from reference TRBV5-1 and TRBJ1-1, the complete variable domain is KAGVTQTPRYLIKTRGQQVTLSCSPISGHRSVSWYQQTPGQGLQFLFEYFSETQRNKGNFPGRFSGRQFSNSRSEMNVSTLELGDSALYLCASSLQGDRTEAFFGQGTRLTVV.

Only a few counts were recorded for this clonotype. This rearrangement joins TRBV14 to TRBJ2-7; D gene uncertain. From germline, CDR1 is SGHDN and CDR2 FVKESK. The V end lost 4 bases, the J end lost 4 bases, and 8 bases lay between the germline ends. This CDR3 has 12 amino acids. Here the CDR3 DNA reads TGTGCCAGCAGCCTGTTAATGTACGAGCAGTACTTC. Its protein is CASSLLMYEQYF.

There are a few counts of this clonotype. The J gene is TRBJ1-4, the V gene TRBV20-1; D is possibly TRBD1 (5 bases). The CDR3 consists of 14 residues. V lost 8 bases and J lost 0, with 13 bases in between. The germline V gene encodes CDR1 DFQATT and CDR2 SNEGSKA (reference sequence). CDR3 sequence (DNA): TGCAGTCCTTCCGGGGGTGCAACTAATGAAAAACTGTTTTTT. Its translation is CSPSGGATNEKLFF.

The gene calls are TRBV24-1 and TRBJ2-3; 9 bases are shared with TRBD1. After removal of 4 bases from V and 5 bases from J, the junction contained 6 bases not matched to a gene. Per germline, CDR1 KGHDR and CDR2 SFDVKD. This CDR3 contains 15 residues. CDR3 sequence: CATSDPGQGKDTQYF. The CDR3, as DNA: TGTGCCACCAGTGACCCCGGACAGGGGAAAGATACGCAGTATTTT.

Remarks on this clonotype: A junction boundary mismatches the germline segment, possibly from a read error. The V and J genes are TRBV5-1 and TRBJ2-1; 7 bases map to TRBD2. The CDR3 loop spans 14 amino acids. Looked up from germline, CDR1 is SGHRS and CDR2 is YFSETQ. The CDR3 region is CASSLDREEGEQFF. Here the CDR3 DNA reads TGCGCCAGCAGTTTGGACCGGGAGGAGGGTGAGCAGTTCTTC. The variable domain in full, with the rest retrieved from reference TRBV5-1 and TRBJ2-1, is KAGVTQTPRYLIKTRGQQVTLSCSPISGHRSVSWYQQTPGQGLQFLFEYFSETQRNKGNFPGRFSGRQFSNSRSEMNVSTLELGDSALYLCASSLDREEGEQFFGPGTRLTVL.

This clonotype has more than one count but fewer than ten. The chain is built from TRBV18 and TRBJ1-1; 7 positions match TRBD1. The CDR3 is 14 residues long. J gave up 2 bases and V 4 bases, and 4 bases lay outside the gene matches. Germline V gene sequence: CDR1 KGHSH, CDR2 LQKENI. DNA of the CDR3: TGTGCCAGCTCACTAGACAGGGCCAACACTGAAGCTTTCTTT. This gives the protein CASSLDRANTEAFF.

The rearrangement joins TRBV20-1 to TRBJ2-5; 10 bases are a match to TRBD1. The germline gives CDR1 DFQATT, CDR2 SNEGSKA (reference sequence). The V and J ends lost 5 bases and 4 bases, in that order; junction bases with no gene match: 7. This CDR3 has 14 residues. DNA of the CDR3: TGCAGTGCTGTTCCGACAGGGGGCATAGAGACCCAGTACTTC. Amino acid sequence: CSAVPTGGIETQYF.

A few counts support this clonotype. The chain recombines TRBV2 with TRBJ1-2, with 7 bases aligning to TRBD1. The trim removed 5 bases at V and 4 bases at J, leaving 10 bases unmatched. The CDR3 runs to 15 residues. Looked up from germline, CDR1 is SNHLY and CDR2 is FYNNEI. The CDR3 coding sequence is TGTGCCAGCAGTTTGAACGCCGGGACAGTCTATGGCTACACCTTC. Residues: CASSLNAGTVYGYTF.

The rearrangement joins TRBV27 to TRBJ2-1; 12 positions agree with TRBD2. Germline V gene data show CDR1 as MNHEY and CDR2 as SMNVEV (reference sequence). Trimming removed 7 bases from V and 8 bases from J; junction bases left unmatched: 12. This CDR3 region has 16 residues. The CDR3 DNA reads as TGTGCCAGCATTTCTAGCGGGGGGGCATCTGAGGATGAGCAGTTCTTC. This translates into CASISSGGASEDEQFF.

The chain combines TRBV6-5 with TRBJ1-6; D is perhaps TRBD1 (6 bases). The CDR3 spans 16 residues. The germline gives CDR1 MNHEY, CDR2 SVGAGI. V dropped 5 bases and J dropped 10 bases, with 21 bases sitting between them. This chain's CDR3 is CASSRVQGTLSSPLHF. The CDR3, as DNA: TGTGCCAGCAGTCGAGTACAGGGAACCCTAAGCTCACCCCTCCACTTT.